One sample yielded the 29 T cell receptor beta chains listed below, sequenced in a study of blood T cell repertoires in COVID-19 (dated by TCRdb to 2018 to 2021). The protocol used for the library was the immunoSEQ multiplex PCR assay. TCRdb obtained this table from immuneACCESS and retained in-frame rearrangements with V and J assigned. These tables miss some clones; where compared with another copy, unresolved V genes account for less than half of the shortfall, and the remainder is unexplained. For this sample the table gives 98,000 or so clones, of which about nine tenths were detected only once. Approximately 5.4% of the sample is held by the ten biggest clonotypes. What was sequenced was peripheral blood. The receptors here all came from a man in his 60s with COVID-19, enrolled during active disease.

This chain connects TRBV5-1 to TRBJ2-5, with unresolved D. The CDR3 length is 12 residues. The V gene lost 1 base and the J gene lost 3 bases, with 4 bases spanning the gap. Germline loops: CDR1 SGHRS, CDR2 YFSETQ. CDR3 sequence: CASSLQEETQYF. CDR3 sequence (DNA): TGCGCCAGCAGCTTGCAGGAAGAGACCCAGTACTTC.

This clone has a single count. V and J are TRBV7-2 and TRBJ2-4, with TRBD1 matching 9 bases. The germline CDR1 and CDR2 sequences are SGHTA and FQGNSA. There are 14 residues in the CDR3. After removal of 4 bases from V and 6 bases from J, the junction contained 4 bases not matched to a gene. The CDR3 region has the DNA TGTGCCAGCAGCTCACAGGGGGCGAGAAACATTCAGTACTTC. Encoded protein: CASSSQGARNIQYF.

The V gene is TRBV6-6, the J gene TRBJ2-7; perhaps TRBD2 as D (5 bases). The CDR3 has 13 amino acids. Germline lookup yields CDR1 MNHNY and CDR2 SVGAGI (reference sequence). V lost 4 bases, J lost 1 base, and 8 bases lay in between. CDR3 in amino acids: CASSSGVSYEQYF. The CDR3, as DNA: TGTGCCAGCAGTTCCGGGGTTTCCTACGAGCAGTACTTC.

This chain uses TRBV7-2 with TRBJ2-1; D is possibly TRBD2 (6 bases). Germline V gene data show CDR1 as SGHTA and CDR2 as FQGNSA. V was cut by 5 bases and J by 7 bases, with 18 bases left in between. CDR3 length: 15 amino acids. The CDR3 reads CASSRGFGAVNEQFF. In DNA, the CDR3 is TGTGCCAGCAGCCGGGGGTTTGGTGCCGTTAATGAGCAGTTCTTC.

The chain uses TRBV18 and TRBJ1-1, with no clear D. CDR1 is KGHSH, CDR2 LQKENI, per germline. This CDR3 contains 14 residues. Between the trimmed V and J ends, which lost 2 bases and 3 bases, there was a span of 10 bases. CDR3 in DNA: TGTGCCAGCTCACCAGGGCAGGAAGACACTGAAGCTTTCTTT. Its translation: CASSPGQEDTEAFF. The entire variable domain, with the rest obtained from reference TRBV18 and TRBJ1-1, is as follows: NAGVMQNPRHLVRRRGQEARLRCSPMKGHSHVYWYRQLPEEGLKFMVYLQKENIIDESGMPKERFSAEFPKEGPSILRIQQVVRGDSAAYFCASSPGQEDTEAFFGQGTRLTVV.

The chain uses TRBV5-1 and TRBJ2-2; D is ambiguous. From germline, CDR1 is SGHRS and CDR2 YFSETQ. The V end lost 2 bases, the J end lost 5 bases, and 10 bases lay between the germline ends. This CDR3 has 14 residues. The CDR3 spells CASSFLSGTGELFF. CDR3 coding DNA: TGCGCCAGCAGCTTCCTTAGTGGTACCGGGGAGCTGTTTTTT.

The J gene is TRBJ2-3, the V gene TRBV24-1; 10 bases fit TRBD1. The germline gives CDR1 KGHDR, CDR2 SFDVKD. CDR3 length equals 16 residues. V was clipped by 4 bases and J by 4 bases; unmatched bases: 7. The CDR3 loop reads CATSDSGTGAPDTQYF. CDR3 bases: TGTGCCACCAGTGACTCCGGGACAGGGGCCCCAGATACGCAGTATTTT.

This clone was found once. CDR3 coding DNA: TGTGCCAGCAGCCCAGGTGAGGGTGCTTTCTTT. Residues: CASSPGEGAFF. The chain combines TRBV3-1 (or the pseudogene TRBV3-2) with TRBJ1-1; D gene unclear. CDR3 size: 11 residues. The V gene's germline CDR1 is LGHDT and CDR2 YNNKEL (reference sequence). The V and J ends lost 4 bases and 11 bases respectively, with 11 bases between them.

The chain couples TRBV28 to TRBJ2-7, with 8 positions matching TRBD1. The CDR3 length is 13 residues. Germline-derived CDR1 and CDR2 are MDHEN and SYDVKM. V trimming: 6 bases; J trimming: 4 bases; junction bases outside the gene matches: 5. The CDR3 loop is CASRAGGLYEQYF. The CDR3 region has the DNA TGTGCCAGCAGGGCAGGGGGCTTATACGAGCAGTACTTC.

The gene calls are TRBV4-1 and TRBJ2-2; 8 bases fit TRBD1. The CDR3 consists of 17 residues. CDR1 and CDR2 (germline): MGHRA, YSYEKL. The J segment lost 0 bases and the V segment lost 1 base, leaving 4 bases of the junction unmatched. DNA of the CDR3: TGCGCCAGCAGCCAAGCTCCAGGGGGCCCGAACACCGGGGAGCTGTTTTTT. It codes for CASSQAPGGPNTGELFF.

The gene calls are TRBV7-8 and TRBJ1-1, with 10 positions matching TRBD1. The CDR3 totals 15 residues. Trimming at V came to 4 bases and at J to 3 bases, leaving 5 bases not matched to a gene. The germline V gene has CDR1 SGHVS and CDR2 FQNEAQ. The DNA for the CDR3 is TGTGCCAGCAGCTCTCCCGACAGGGGGCACACTGAAGCTTTCTTT. Translating it yields CASSSPDRGHTEAFF.

The chain joins TRBV6-1 to TRBJ1-5, with 10 nucleotides matching TRBD1. Germline lookup yields CDR1 MNHNS and CDR2 SASEGT. The CDR3 is 17 residues long. Germline trimming cut 4 bases from V and 1 base from J; bases unmatched to any gene: 7. In DNA form, the CDR3 reads TGTGCCAGCAGTGCGGGACAGGGGATTGTGAGCAATCAGCCCCAGCATTTT. Its translation is CASSAGQGIVSNQPQHF.

In this sample, this clone turned up once. V usage is TRBV19 and J usage is TRBJ1-2; possible D gene TRBD1, 6 bases. The CDR3 extends over 13 amino acids. Deletions cut 9 bases from V and 2 bases from J, with 13 bases between. Germline CDR1 is LNHDA and CDR2 is SQIVND (reference sequence). CDR3 sequence reads: CASNTGLNYGYTF. As DNA, the CDR3 is TGTGCCAGCAACACAGGGCTCAACTATGGCTACACCTTC.

V is TRBV6-5 and J is TRBJ1-5, with 8 bases matching TRBD1. V lost 5 bases and J lost 5; bases outside the gene matches: 8. The CDR3 extends over 15 amino acids. The germline V gene has CDR1 MNHEY and CDR2 SVGAGI. The CDR3, as DNA: TGTGCCAGCAGTCCCGGACAGGGATTAGATCAGCCCCAGCATTTT. As protein: CASSPGQGLDQPQHF.

V usage is TRBV20-1 and J usage is TRBJ2-7; 8 bases are shared with TRBD2. The CDR3 covers 14 residues. CDR1 is DFQATT, CDR2 SNEGSKA, per germline (reference sequence). V shed 5 bases and J 3 bases; nucleotides not matched to a gene: 9. The CDR3 DNA is TGCAGTGCTCGTGCGGGAGGATATTTCTACGAGCAGTACTTC. It encodes CSARAGGYFYEQYF.

This chain connects TRBV6-1 to TRBJ2-7; D perhaps matches TRBD2 (7 bases). The germline V gene has CDR1 MNHNS and CDR2 SASEGT. The CDR3 has 15 residues. V was cut by 0 bases and J by 3 bases, with 12 bases left in between. CDR3 coding DNA: TGTGCCAGCAGTGAAGCAGGGGGGGGGCTCTACGAGCAGTACTTC. Protein: CASSEAGGGLYEQYF.

This clone was counted a single time. The V and J genes are TRBV30 and TRBJ2-1; TRBD2 matches at 8 bases. The CDR3 has 13 amino acids. Germline V gene data show CDR1 as GTSNPN and CDR2 as SVGIG (reference sequence). V shed 5 bases, J shed 7 bases, and the junction held 7 bases outside the gene matches. The CDR3: CAWAGLVENEQFF. The CDR3, as DNA: TGTGCCTGGGCGGGACTAGTGGAGAATGAGCAGTTCTTC.

The chain has TRBV25-1 and TRBJ2-7, with TRBD1 matching 9 bases. This CDR3 region has 14 residues. The trim removed 7 bases at V and 6 bases at J, leaving 10 bases unmatched. CDR1 is MGHDK, CDR2 SYGVNS, per germline. The CDR3 DNA is TGTGCCAGCACCCCGACAGGGGGAAGAAGCGAGCAGTACTTC. Its protein is CASTPTGGRSEQYF.

This chain connects TRBV20-1 to TRBJ1-2; no definite D call. Per germline, CDR1 DFQATT and CDR2 SNEGSKA (reference sequence). CDR3 length equals 9 residues. Trimming took off 4 bases at V and 8 bases at J, with 5 bases between the two ends. The CDR3 sequence: CSATGGYTF. CDR3 sequence (DNA): TGCAGTGCTACCGGGGGCTACACCTTC.

The chain uses TRBV3-1 (or the pseudogene TRBV3-2) and TRBJ1-5; 7 bases are a match to TRBD1. V trimming: 1 base; J trimming: 3 bases; junction bases outside the gene matches: 9. The germline gives CDR1 LGHDT, CDR2 YNNKEL (reference sequence). The CDR3 extends over 17 amino acids. The chain's CDR3 is CASSQGGGPGNNQPQHF. In DNA form, the CDR3 reads TGTGCCAGCAGCCAAGGAGGGGGCCCGGGTAACAATCAGCCCCAGCATTTT.

The V call is TRBV29-1, the J call TRBJ2-7; 11 bases agree with TRBD2. The CDR3 covers 14 residues. J gave up 6 bases and V 3 bases, and 7 bases lay outside the gene matches. CDR1 and CDR2 (germline): SQVTM, ANQGSEA. This CDR3 reads CSVDPTSGSGEQYF. CDR3 nucleotides: TGCAGCGTTGACCCCACTAGCGGGAGTGGCGAGCAGTACTTC.

CDR3 sequence (DNA): TGTGCCAGCAGCGACTCCGGGACAGACAAATACGAGCAGTACTTC. It specifies CASSDSGTDKYEQYF. The chain joins TRBV21-1 to TRBJ2-7; the D call of TRBD1 is as the table states it, not checked on the DNA. TRBV21-1 is annotated as a pseudogene. CDR3 length equals 15 residues.

The rearrangement joins TRBV5-1 to TRBJ1-1, with TRBD1 as a possible D gene (5 bases). Trimming took off 3 bases at V and 5 bases at J, with 11 bases between the two ends. The CDR3 is made up of 13 amino acids. In germline, CDR1 is SGHRS, CDR2 YFSETQ. The CDR3 protein is CASSSGKNTEAFF. For the CDR3, the DNA is TGCGCCAGCAGCTCAGGGAAGAATACTGAAGCTTTCTTT.

The V gene is TRBV7-9, the J gene TRBJ2-3; TRBD2 agrees at 12 bases. From germline, CDR1 is SEHNR and CDR2 FQNEAQ (reference sequence). The CDR3 is 16 residues long. The trim removed 3 bases at V and 4 bases at J, leaving 5 bases unmatched. The CDR3 DNA follows: TGTGCCAGCAGCTTGGGTCTAGCGGGAGGGGCAGATACGCAGTATTTT. It codes for CASSLGLAGGADTQYF.

This chain joins TRBV5-8 and TRBJ1-5; D is possibly TRBD1 (6 bases). The V end was cut by 0 bases, the J end by 4 bases, with 14 bases between. The CDR3 covers 16 residues. Germline CDR1 is SGHTS and CDR2 is YDEGEE. The CDR3 is CASSLGTVVWNQPQHF. The CDR3 nucleotides are TGTGCCAGCAGCTTGGGGACAGTGGTTTGGAATCAGCCCCAGCATTTT.

V gene TRBV15 combines with J gene TRBJ2-1, with TRBD2 matching over 14 bases. The J segment lost 7 bases and the V segment lost 4 bases, leaving 6 bases of the junction unmatched. The length of the CDR3 is 16 residues. Germline-derived CDR1 and CDR2 are LNHNV and YYDKDF (reference sequence). The CDR3 nucleotides are TGTGCCACCAGCATCGGGGGACTAGCGGGAGTTAATGAGCAGTTCTTC. It codes for CATSIGGLAGVNEQFF.

This sequence joins TRBV6-5 and TRBJ2-7, with D perhaps matching TRBD2 (5 bases). CDR3 length: 15 residues. V was pared by 4 bases and J by 0 bases, with 13 bases between. Germline CDR1 is MNHEY and CDR2 is SVGAGI. CDR3 bases: TGTGCCAGCAGTTCGTTCGGGGAAAGCTCCTACGAGCAGTACTTC. Its protein is CASSSFGESSYEQYF.

Comment on this clone: The same CDR3 can be traced to other DNA sequences in this sample. V gene TRBV29-1 combines with J gene TRBJ2-5; 7 bases match TRBD2. CDR1 and CDR2 from the germline V gene are SQVTM and ANQGSEA. CDR3 length equals 12 residues. The V gene end was trimmed by 8 bases and the J gene end by 4 bases; junction bases not matched to a gene: 7. CDR3 in DNA: TGCAGCTTCGGGACTATTGGAGAGACCCAGTACTTC. Protein product: CSFGTIGETQYF. Complete variable domain (other parts from reference TRBV29-1 and TRBJ2-5): SAVISQKPSRDICQRGTSLTIQCQVDSQVTMMFWYRQQPGQSLTLIATANQGSEATYESGFVIDKFPISRPNLTFSTLTVSNMSPEDSSIYLCSFGTIGETQYFGPGTRLLVL.

This clone is a singleton in its sample. The gene calls are TRBV27 and TRBJ2-3; 8 bases match TRBD2. The germline V gene encodes CDR1 MNHEY and CDR2 SMNVEV (reference sequence). The ends lost 5 bases at V and 4 bases at J; junction bases unmatched: 11. This CDR3 comprises 16 residues. CDR3 nucleotide sequence: TGTGCCAGCAGTCATTGGGCGGGAGGTGTATCAGATACGCAGTATTTT. Translated, it gives CASSHWAGGVSDTQYF.